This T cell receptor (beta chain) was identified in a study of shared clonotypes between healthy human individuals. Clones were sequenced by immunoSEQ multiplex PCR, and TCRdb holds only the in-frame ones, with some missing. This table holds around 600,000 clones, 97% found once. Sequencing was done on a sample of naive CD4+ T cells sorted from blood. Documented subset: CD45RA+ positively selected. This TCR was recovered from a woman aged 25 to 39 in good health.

The CDR3 nucleotides are TGTGCCAGCAGACTCGTCACTGAAGCTTTCTTT. Translated, it gives CASRLVTEAFF. The rearrangement joins TRBV28 to TRBJ1-1; D is ambiguous. This CDR3 region has 11 residues. V dropped 6 bases and J dropped 4 bases, with 6 bases sitting between them. CDR1 MDHEN and CDR2 SYDVKM come from the germline V gene.